Each of the 7 T cell receptor beta chains below was sequenced from the same sample in a study of response to subunit inactivated influenza vaccine. One entry per CDR3 protein, called by TCRdb with MiXCR from the RT-PCR reads. The sample has roughly 760,000 distinct CDR3 sequences; 21% are singletons. The material sequenced was PBMCs from blood, taken more than 4 days after vaccination. All receptors come from a middle-aged man who received an inactivated influenza vaccine.

This clonotype has a handful of counts. The CDR3 bases are TGTGCCAGCAGCTCCTTGGAGTGGGGCTCGACTGAAGCTTTCTTT. Translation: CASSSLEWGSTEAFF. This chain joins TRBV5-6 and TRBJ1-1, with a possible D match to TRBD1 (5 bases). The CDR3 is made up of 15 amino acids. CDR1 and CDR2 from the germline V gene are SGHDT and YYEEEE. Trimming took off 3 bases at V and 5 bases at J, with 17 bases between the two ends.

The genes are TRBV7-8 and TRBJ2-7; D may match TRBD1 or TRBD2 (7 bases each). The CDR3 is 13 amino acids. The germline CDR1 and CDR2 sequences are SGHVS and FQNEAQ. Trimming cost V 5 bases and J 7 bases, with 15 bases left between them. The CDR3 DNA is TGTGCCAGCAGCCAGGGGGGGGAACGGGAGCAGTACTTC. It translates to CASSQGGEREQYF.

This clonotype was picked up a small number of times. This chain connects TRBV7-8 to TRBJ2-5; 9 bases fit TRBD2. Germline assignment: CDR1 SGHVS and CDR2 FQNEAQ. The CDR3 is 15 residues long. J lost 0 bases, V lost 5 bases, and 4 bases had no gene match. The CDR3 sequence: CASSAGLAYQETQYF. CDR3 coding DNA: TGTGCCAGCAGCGCGGGACTAGCCTACCAAGAGACCCAGTACTTC.

The V gene is TRBV29-1, the J gene TRBJ2-7; no definite D call. Germline assignment: CDR1 SQVTM and CDR2 ANQGSEA. The CDR3 extends over 12 amino acids. V lost 4 bases and J 3 bases, leaving 10 bases between the germline ends. The CDR3 loop reads CSVGVSGYEQYF. In DNA form, the CDR3 reads TGCAGCGTTGGGGTATCGGGCTACGAGCAGTACTTC.

The chain uses TRBV12-5 and TRBJ2-4, with 11 nucleotides matching TRBD2. This CDR3 spans 17 amino acids. CDR1 and CDR2 (germline): LGHNT, FRNRAP. With 0 bases clipped from V and 5 bases from J, the junction kept 6 bases outside the gene matches. The CDR3 sequence: CASGLVPSSGRENIQYF. CDR3 coding DNA: TGTGCTAGTGGTTTGGTACCAAGTAGCGGGAGGGAAAACATTCAGTACTTC.

V gene TRBV6-2 or TRBV6-3 combines with J gene TRBJ2-7; D is perhaps TRBD2 (6 bases). The CDR3 consists of 14 residues. Germline CDR1 MNHEY, CDR2 SVGEGT. Trimming stripped 2 bases from V and 9 bases from J, with 17 bases between. CDR3 sequence: CASSYLIAAMGQYF. The CDR3 DNA is TGTGCCAGCAGTTACCTGATAGCGGCTATGGGGCAGTACTTC.

This chain links TRBV2 with TRBJ2-7; TRBD2 aligns across 7 bases. V shed 7 bases and J 2 bases; nucleotides not matched to a gene: 8. Germline V gene sequence: CDR1 SNHLY, CDR2 FYNNEI. The CDR3 contains 14 residues. This CDR3 is CASNLRGVAYEQYF. Written as DNA, the CDR3 is TGTGCCAGCAACCTACGGGGGGTAGCCTACGAGCAGTACTTC. The whole variable domain, remainder taken from reference TRBV2 and TRBJ2-7, is EPEVTQTPSHQVTQMGQEVILRCVPISNHLYFYWYRQILGQKVEFLVSFYNNEISEKSEIFDDQFSVERPDGSNFTLKIRSTKLEDSAMYFCASNLRGVAYEQYFGPGTRLTVT.